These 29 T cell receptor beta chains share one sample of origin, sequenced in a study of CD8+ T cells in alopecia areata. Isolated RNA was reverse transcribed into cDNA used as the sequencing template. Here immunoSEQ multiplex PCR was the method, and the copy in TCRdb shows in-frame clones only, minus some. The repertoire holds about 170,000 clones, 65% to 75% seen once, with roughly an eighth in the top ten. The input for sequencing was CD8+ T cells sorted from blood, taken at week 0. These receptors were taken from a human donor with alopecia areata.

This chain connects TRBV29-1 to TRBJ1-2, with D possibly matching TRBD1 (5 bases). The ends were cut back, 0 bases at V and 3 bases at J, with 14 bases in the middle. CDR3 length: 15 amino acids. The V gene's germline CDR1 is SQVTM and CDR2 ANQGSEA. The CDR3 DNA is TGCAGCGTTGAAGATCCGCGAGGGGCCTACTATGGCTACACCTTC. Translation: CSVEDPRGAYYGYTF.

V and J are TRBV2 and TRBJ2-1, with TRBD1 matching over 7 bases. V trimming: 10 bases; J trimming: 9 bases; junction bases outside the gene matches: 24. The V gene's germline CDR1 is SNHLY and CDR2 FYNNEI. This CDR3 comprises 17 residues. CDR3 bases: TGTGCCACCTACGCGAGGGGGCGGTCGGCGAGACATGGTGAGCAGTTCTTC. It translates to CATYARGRSARHGEQFF. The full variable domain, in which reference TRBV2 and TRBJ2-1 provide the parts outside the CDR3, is EPEVTQTPSHQVTQMGQEVILRCVPISNHLYFYWYRQILGQKVEFLVSFYNNEISEKSEIFDDQFSVERPDGSNFTLKIRSTKLEDSAMYFCATYARGRSARHGEQFFGPGTRLTVL.

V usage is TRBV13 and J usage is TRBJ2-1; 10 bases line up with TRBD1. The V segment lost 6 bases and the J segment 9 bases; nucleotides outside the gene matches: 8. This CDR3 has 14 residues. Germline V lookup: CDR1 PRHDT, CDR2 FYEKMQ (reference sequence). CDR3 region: CASSLGTGAPEQFF. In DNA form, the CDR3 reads TGTGCCAGCAGTCTCGGGACAGGGGCACCTGAGCAGTTCTTC.

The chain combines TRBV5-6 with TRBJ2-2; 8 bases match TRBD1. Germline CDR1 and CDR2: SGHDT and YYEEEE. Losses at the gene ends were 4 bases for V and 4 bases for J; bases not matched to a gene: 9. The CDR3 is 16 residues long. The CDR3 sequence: CASSLGQGGVTGELFF. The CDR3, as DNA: TGTGCCAGCAGCCTCGGACAGGGCGGCGTCACCGGGGAGCTGTTTTTT.

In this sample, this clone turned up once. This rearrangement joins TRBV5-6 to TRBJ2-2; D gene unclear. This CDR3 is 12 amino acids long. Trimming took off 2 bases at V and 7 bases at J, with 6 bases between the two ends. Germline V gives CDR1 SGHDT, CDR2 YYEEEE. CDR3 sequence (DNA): TGTGCCAGCAGCTTTTCTCTCGGGGAGCTGTTTTTT. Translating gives CASSFSLGELFF.

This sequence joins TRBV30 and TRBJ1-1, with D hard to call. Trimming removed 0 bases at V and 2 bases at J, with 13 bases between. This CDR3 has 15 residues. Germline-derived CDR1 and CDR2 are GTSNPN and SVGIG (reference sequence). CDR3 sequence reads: CAWSVTRRPNTEAFF. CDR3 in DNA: TGTGCCTGGAGTGTAACCCGCAGACCTAACACTGAAGCTTTCTTT.

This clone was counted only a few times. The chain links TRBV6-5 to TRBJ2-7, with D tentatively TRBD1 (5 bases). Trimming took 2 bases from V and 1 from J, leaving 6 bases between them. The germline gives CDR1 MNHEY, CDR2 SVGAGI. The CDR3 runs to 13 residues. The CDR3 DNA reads TGTGCCAGCAGTTACAGGGGTTCCTACGAGCAGTACTTC. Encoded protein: CASSYRGSYEQYF.

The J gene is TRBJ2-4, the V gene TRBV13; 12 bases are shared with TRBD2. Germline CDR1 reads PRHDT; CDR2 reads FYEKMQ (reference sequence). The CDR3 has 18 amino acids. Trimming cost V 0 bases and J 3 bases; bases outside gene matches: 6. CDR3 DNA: TGTGCCAGCAGCTTAGGGCGACTAGCGGGGGCCGACAAAAACATTCAGTACTTC. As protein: CASSLGRLAGADKNIQYF.

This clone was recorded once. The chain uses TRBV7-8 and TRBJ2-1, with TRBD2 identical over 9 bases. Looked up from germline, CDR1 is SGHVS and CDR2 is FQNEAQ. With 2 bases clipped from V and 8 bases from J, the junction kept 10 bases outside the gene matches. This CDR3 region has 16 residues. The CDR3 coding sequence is TGTGCCAGCAGCTTAAGTGGCGGGGGGGCCAGCCATGAGCAGTTCTTC. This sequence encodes CASSLSGGGASHEQFF.

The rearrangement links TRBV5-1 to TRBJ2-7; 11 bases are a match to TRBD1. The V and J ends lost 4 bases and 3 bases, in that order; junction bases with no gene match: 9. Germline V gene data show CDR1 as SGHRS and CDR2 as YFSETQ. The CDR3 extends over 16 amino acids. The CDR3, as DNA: TGCGCCAGCAGCCTACGGACAGGGGGCGAGGTCTACGAGCAGTACTTC. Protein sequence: CASSLRTGGEVYEQYF. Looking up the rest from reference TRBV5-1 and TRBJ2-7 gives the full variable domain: KAGVTQTPRYLIKTRGQQVTLSCSPISGHRSVSWYQQTPGQGLQFLFEYFSETQRNKGNFPGRFSGRQFSNSRSEMNVSTLELGDSALYLCASSLRTGGEVYEQYFGPGTRLTVT.

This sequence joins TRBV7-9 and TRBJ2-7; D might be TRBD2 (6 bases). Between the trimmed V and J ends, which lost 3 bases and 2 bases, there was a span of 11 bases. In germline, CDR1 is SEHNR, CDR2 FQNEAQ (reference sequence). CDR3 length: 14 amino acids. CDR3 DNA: TGTGCCAGCAGCTTCATCGGGGGTACCTACGAGCAGTACTTC. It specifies CASSFIGGTYEQYF.

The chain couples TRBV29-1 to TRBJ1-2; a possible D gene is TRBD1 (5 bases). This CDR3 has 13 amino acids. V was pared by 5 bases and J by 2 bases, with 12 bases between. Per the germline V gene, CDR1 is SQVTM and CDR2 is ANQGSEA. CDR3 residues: CSVRGEGNYGYTF. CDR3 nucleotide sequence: TGCAGCGTTAGAGGAGAGGGGAACTATGGCTACACCTTC.

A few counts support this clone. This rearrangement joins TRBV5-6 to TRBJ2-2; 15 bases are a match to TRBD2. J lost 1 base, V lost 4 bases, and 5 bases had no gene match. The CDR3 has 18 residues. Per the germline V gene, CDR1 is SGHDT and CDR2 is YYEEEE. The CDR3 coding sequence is TGTGCCAGCAGCACGGGACTAGCGGGGGGCCGGAACACCGGGGAGCTGTTTTTT. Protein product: CASSTGLAGGRNTGELFF. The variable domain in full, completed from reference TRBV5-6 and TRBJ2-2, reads DAGVTQSPTHLIKTRGQQVTLRCSPKSGHDTVSWYQQALGQGPQFIFQYYEEEERQRGNFPDRFSGHQFPNYSSELNVNALLLGDSALYLCASSTGLAGGRNTGELFFGEGSRLTVL.

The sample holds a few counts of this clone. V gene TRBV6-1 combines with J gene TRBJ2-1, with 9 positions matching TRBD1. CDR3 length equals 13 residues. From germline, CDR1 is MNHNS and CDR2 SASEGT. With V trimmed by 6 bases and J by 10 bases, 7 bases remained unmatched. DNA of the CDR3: TGTGCCAGCAGCCCCGGGACAGGGAAGGAGCAGTTCTTC. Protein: CASSPGTGKEQFF.

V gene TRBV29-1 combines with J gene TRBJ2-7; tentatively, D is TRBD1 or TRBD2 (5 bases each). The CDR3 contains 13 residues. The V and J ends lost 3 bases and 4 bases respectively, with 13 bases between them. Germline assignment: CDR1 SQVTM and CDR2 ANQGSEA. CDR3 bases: TGCAGCGTTGACGCAGGGAGCGGATACGAGCAGTACTTC. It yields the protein CSVDAGSGYEQYF.

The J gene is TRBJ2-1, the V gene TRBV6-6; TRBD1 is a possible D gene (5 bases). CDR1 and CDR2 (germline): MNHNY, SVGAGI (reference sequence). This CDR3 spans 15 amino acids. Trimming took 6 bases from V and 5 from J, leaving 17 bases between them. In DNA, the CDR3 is TGTGCCAGCAGCCACTACCTCGACAGCAACAATGAGCAGTTCTTC. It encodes CASSHYLDSNNEQFF.

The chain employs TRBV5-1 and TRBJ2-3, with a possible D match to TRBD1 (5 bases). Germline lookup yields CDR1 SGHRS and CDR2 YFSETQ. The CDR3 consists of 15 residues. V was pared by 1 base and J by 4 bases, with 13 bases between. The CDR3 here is CASSLTVRESDTQYF. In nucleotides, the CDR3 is TGCGCCAGCAGCTTGACAGTCAGGGAATCAGATACGCAGTATTTT.

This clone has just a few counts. This CDR3 reads CASSWDSTYEQYF. DNA of the CDR3: TGTGCCAGTAGTTGGGACAGTACCTACGAGCAGTACTTC. The chain links TRBV19 to TRBJ2-7; 7 nucleotides match TRBD1. The length of the CDR3 is 13 residues. The trim removed 5 bases at V and 2 bases at J, leaving 3 bases unmatched. Germline CDR1 and CDR2: LNHDA and SQIVND (reference sequence).

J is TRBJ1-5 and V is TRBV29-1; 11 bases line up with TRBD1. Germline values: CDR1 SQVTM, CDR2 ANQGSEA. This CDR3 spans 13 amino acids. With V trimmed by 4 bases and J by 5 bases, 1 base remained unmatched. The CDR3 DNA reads TGCAGCGTTGGGACAGGGGGCGATCAGCCCCAGCATTTT. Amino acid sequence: CSVGTGGDQPQHF.

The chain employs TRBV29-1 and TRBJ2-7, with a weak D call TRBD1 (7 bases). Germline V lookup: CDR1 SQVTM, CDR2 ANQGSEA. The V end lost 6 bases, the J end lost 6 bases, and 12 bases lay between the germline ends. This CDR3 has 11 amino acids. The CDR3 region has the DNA TGCAGCGTCAGACAGGGAGGCGAGCAGTACTTC. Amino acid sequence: CSVRQGGEQYF.

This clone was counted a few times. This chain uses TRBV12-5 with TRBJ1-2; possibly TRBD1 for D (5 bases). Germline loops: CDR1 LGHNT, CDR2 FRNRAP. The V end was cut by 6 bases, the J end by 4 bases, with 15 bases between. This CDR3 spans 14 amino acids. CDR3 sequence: CASGSGPPGYGYTF. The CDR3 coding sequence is TGTGCTAGTGGCTCGGGACCGCCTGGCTATGGCTACACCTTC.

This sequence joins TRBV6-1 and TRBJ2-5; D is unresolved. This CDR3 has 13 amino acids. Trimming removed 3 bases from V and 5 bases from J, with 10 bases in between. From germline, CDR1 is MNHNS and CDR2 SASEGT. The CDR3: CASSDSVSETQYF. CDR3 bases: TGTGCCAGCAGTGACTCGGTCTCGGAGACCCAGTACTTC.

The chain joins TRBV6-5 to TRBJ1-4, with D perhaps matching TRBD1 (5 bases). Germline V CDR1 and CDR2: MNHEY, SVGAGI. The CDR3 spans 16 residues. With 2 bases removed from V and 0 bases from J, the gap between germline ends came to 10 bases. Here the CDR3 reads CASSYERGATNEKLFF. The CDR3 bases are TGTGCCAGCAGTTACGAGAGAGGGGCAACTAATGAAAAACTGTTTTTT.

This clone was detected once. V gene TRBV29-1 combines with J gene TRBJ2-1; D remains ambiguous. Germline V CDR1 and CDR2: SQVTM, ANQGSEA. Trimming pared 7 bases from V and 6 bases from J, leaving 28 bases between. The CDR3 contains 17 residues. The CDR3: CSAKPVRTATNPNEQFF. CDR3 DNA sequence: TGCAGCGCGAAACCCGTACGGACGGCTACAAACCCCAATGAGCAGTTCTTC.

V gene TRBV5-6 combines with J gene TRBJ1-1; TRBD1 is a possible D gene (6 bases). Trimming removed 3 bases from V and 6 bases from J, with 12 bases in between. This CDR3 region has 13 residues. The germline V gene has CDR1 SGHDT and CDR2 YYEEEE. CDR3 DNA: TGTGCCAGCAGCTCAGGGGTTATGGCTGAAGCTTTCTTT. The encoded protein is CASSSGVMAEAFF.

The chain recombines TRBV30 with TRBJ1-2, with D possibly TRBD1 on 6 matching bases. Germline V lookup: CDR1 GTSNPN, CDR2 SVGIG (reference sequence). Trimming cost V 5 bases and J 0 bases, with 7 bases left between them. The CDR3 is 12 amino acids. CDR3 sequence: CAWGQPNYGYTF. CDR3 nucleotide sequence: TGTGCCTGGGGACAGCCTAACTATGGCTACACCTTC.

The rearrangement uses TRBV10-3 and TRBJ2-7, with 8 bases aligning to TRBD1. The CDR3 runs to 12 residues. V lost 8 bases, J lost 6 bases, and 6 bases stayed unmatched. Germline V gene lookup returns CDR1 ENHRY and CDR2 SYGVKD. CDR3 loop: CAIQGTGAEQYF. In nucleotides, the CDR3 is TGTGCCATCCAAGGGACAGGCGCCGAGCAGTACTTC.

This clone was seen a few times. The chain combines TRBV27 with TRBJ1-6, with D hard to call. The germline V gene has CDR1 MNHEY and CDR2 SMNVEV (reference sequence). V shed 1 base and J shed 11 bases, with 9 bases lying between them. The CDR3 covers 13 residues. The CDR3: CASSLLYGTPLHF. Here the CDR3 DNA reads TGTGCCAGCAGTTTATTGTACGGAACACCCCTCCACTTT.

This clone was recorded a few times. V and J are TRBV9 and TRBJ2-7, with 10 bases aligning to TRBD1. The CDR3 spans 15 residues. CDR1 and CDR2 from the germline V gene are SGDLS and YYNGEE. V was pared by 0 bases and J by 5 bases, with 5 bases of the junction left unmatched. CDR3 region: CASSVVGTGADEQYF. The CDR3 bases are TGTGCCAGCAGCGTAGTTGGGACAGGGGCTGACGAGCAGTACTTC.